Presented here are 16 T cell receptor beta chains from one specimen sequenced in a study of blood T cells in healthy people across ages. Through a sample-barcoded 5' primer and a J-beta primer mix, a second PCR was run for about 6 to 11 cycles. TCRdb processed the 5' RACE reads anew with MiXCR; each CDR3 protein has one entry. The data hold hundreds of thousands of distinct CDR3 sequences, with about 61% observed a single time. Sequencing was done on a sample of blood. These receptors all stem from a man in his forties in good health.

The rearrangement joins TRBV3-1 to TRBJ2-1, with a tentative D call TRBD2 (5 bases). V was shortened by 1 base and J by 5 bases, with 18 bases between the two germline ends. The V gene's germline CDR1 is LGHDT and CDR2 YNNKEL (reference sequence). The CDR3 spans 17 residues. CDR3 sequence reads: CASSQGRASGSHNEQFF. In DNA, the CDR3 is TGTGCCAGCAGCCAAGGACGAGCCTCGGGGTCTCACAATGAGCAGTTCTTC.

The chain joins TRBV5-1 to TRBJ2-1, with D possibly being TRBD1 (5 bases). Germline V gene data show CDR1 as SGHRS and CDR2 as YFSETQ. CDR3 length: 15 amino acids. The V gene lost 0 bases and the J gene lost 4 bases, with 11 bases spanning the gap. CDR3 sequence (DNA): TGCGCCAGCAGCTTGGCACCGACAGAATACAATGAGCAGTTCTTC. It yields the protein CASSLAPTEYNEQFF.

The chain employs TRBV15 and TRBJ2-3, with D possibly TRBD2 on 6 matching bases. The CDR3 has 15 residues. With 0 bases removed from V and 2 bases from J, the gap between germline ends came to 9 bases. CDR1 is LNHNV, CDR2 YYDKDF, per germline (reference sequence). The CDR3 is CATSREGRSTDTQYF. As DNA, the CDR3 is TGTGCCACCAGCAGAGAGGGGAGGTCCACAGATACGCAGTATTTT. Together with reference TRBV15 and TRBJ2-3, the CDR3 gives the full variable domain: DAMVIQNPRYQVTQFGKPVTLSCSQTLNHNVMYWYQQKSSQAPKLLFHYYDKDFNNEADTPDNFQSRRPNTSFCFLDIRSPGLGDTAMYLCATSREGRSTDTQYFGPGTRLTVL.

This clonotype has just a few counts. The chain recombines TRBV25-1 with TRBJ2-5, with D hard to call. Germline loops: CDR1 MGHDK, CDR2 SYGVNS. This CDR3 region has 13 residues. Trimming pared 3 bases from V and 5 bases from J, leaving 10 bases between. The CDR3 here is CASSDYPPETQYF. The DNA for the CDR3 is TGTGCCAGCAGTGACTATCCCCCCGAGACCCAGTACTTC.

The rearrangement links TRBV15 to TRBJ2-3; D call uncertain. This CDR3 has 15 amino acids. V was pared by 1 base and J by 0 bases, with 8 bases between. The germline CDR1 and CDR2 sequences are LNHNV and YYDKDF (reference sequence). The CDR3 spells CATSRGTTSTDTQYF. DNA of the CDR3: TGTGCCACCAGCAGAGGCACTACGAGCACAGATACGCAGTATTTT.

This chain links TRBV20-1 with TRBJ2-1, with 11 bases that match TRBD2. V was pared by 6 bases and J by 7 bases, with 8 bases of the junction left unmatched. This CDR3 comprises 14 residues. Germline V CDR1 and CDR2: DFQATT, SNEGSKA (reference sequence). The CDR3 DNA reads as TGCAGTGCCGTACTAGCGGGAGTGAGGAATGAGCAGTTCTTC. Residues: CSAVLAGVRNEQFF.

V is TRBV27 and J is TRBJ2-5; no clear D gene. CDR1 is MNHEY, CDR2 SMNVEV, per germline (reference sequence). The V end was cut by 5 bases, the J end by 5 bases, with 15 bases between. CDR3 length equals 14 residues. CDR3 residues: CASSTPTSPETQYF. The CDR3 DNA is TGTGCCAGCAGTACCCCGACGTCCCCGGAGACCCAGTACTTC.

The chain recombines TRBV11-1 with TRBJ2-5; 10 bases are a match to TRBD1. The germline V gene encodes CDR1 SGHAT and CDR2 FQDESV (reference sequence). The CDR3 is made up of 15 amino acids. V shed 7 bases, J shed 11 bases, and the junction held 16 bases outside the gene matches. Here the CDR3 DNA reads TGTGCCAGCACCAACCGACAGGGGGCTCGTAATGAGCAGTACTTC. This codes for CASTNRQGARNEQYF.

The chain employs TRBV7-9 and TRBJ2-7; D ambiguous. Trimming removed 3 bases at V and 5 bases at J, with 14 bases between. CDR1 is SEHNR, CDR2 FQNEAQ, per germline (reference sequence). This CDR3 comprises 14 residues. The DNA for the CDR3 is TGTGCCAGCAGCTTCCCTTCCCTTAGAAACGAGCAGTACTTC. Protein product: CASSFPSLRNEQYF.

This clonotype was observed a handful of times. This chain links TRBV6-2 or TRBV6-3 with TRBJ1-5; the match to TRBD1 covers 9 bases. The V gene's germline CDR1 is MNHEY and CDR2 SVGEGT. With 5 bases clipped from V and 5 bases from J, the junction kept 4 bases outside the gene matches. The CDR3 length is 14 residues. CDR3 sequence (DNA): TGTGCCAGCAGTGCCGGGACAGGGCATCAGCCCCAGCATTTT. Amino acids: CASSAGTGHQPQHF.

The chain recombines TRBV5-5 with TRBJ2-5; no clear D. The germline CDR1 and CDR2 sequences are SGHKS and YYEKEE (reference sequence). There are 13 residues in the CDR3. Trimming took 0 bases from V and 11 from J, leaving 14 bases between them. CDR3 region: CASSLAEIGEQYF. CDR3 in DNA: TGTGCCAGCAGCTTGGCTGAGATCGGTGAGCAGTACTTC.

The genes are TRBV9 and TRBJ2-1, with TRBD1 identical over 7 bases. Looked up from germline, CDR1 is SGDLS and CDR2 is YYNGEE. Losses at the gene ends were 2 bases for V and 3 bases for J; bases not matched to a gene: 5. The CDR3 runs to 15 residues. The CDR3 DNA reads as TGTGCCAGCAGCGTTCGGACAGGCATCTACAATGAGCAGTTCTTC. This codes for CASSVRTGIYNEQFF.

The genes are TRBV20-1 and TRBJ1-2; 8 nucleotides agree with TRBD1. V was pared by 8 bases and J by 4 bases, with 9 bases of the junction left unmatched. CDR3 size: 13 residues. CDR1 and CDR2 from the germline V gene are DFQATT and SNEGSKA (reference sequence). CDR3 bases: TGCAGTCCGGGGACAGGCGATGCCTATGGCTACACCTTC. This translates into CSPGTGDAYGYTF.

The chain is built from TRBV20-1 and TRBJ2-1; D is unclear. Trimming stripped 6 bases from V and 0 bases from J, with 9 bases between. There are 13 residues in the CDR3. Germline CDR1 and CDR2: DFQATT and SNEGSKA (reference sequence). The CDR3 DNA is TGCAGTGCCGCGGTCGGCTCCTACAATGAGCAGTTCTTC. Amino acids: CSAAVGSYNEQFF.

This chain joins TRBV28 and TRBJ1-1; TRBD1 matches 7 bases. The CDR3 has 15 amino acids. With 5 bases clipped from V and 0 bases from J, the junction kept 6 bases outside the gene matches. Germline CDR1 MDHEN, CDR2 SYDVKM. In DNA, the CDR3 is TGTGCCAGCAGTCCCCCGACAGGGTTGAACACTGAAGCTTTCTTT. It is translated as CASSPPTGLNTEAFF.

CDR3 sequence reads: CASSQDFSTGPIQYF. The CDR3 bases are TGTGCCAGCAGCCAAGATTTCTCTACAGGGCCAATTCAGTACTTC. The V gene is TRBV4-2, the J gene TRBJ2-7, with D perhaps TRBD1 (6 bases). The CDR3 runs 15 residues. Germline loops: CDR1 LGHNA, CDR2 YNFKEQ. The V gene lost 0 bases and the J gene lost 10 bases, with 19 bases spanning the gap.